This TCR beta chain was sequenced during a study of T cell responses to AZD1222 COVID-19 vaccine. The V gene end was trimmed by 0 bases and the J gene end by 8 bases; junction bases not matched to a gene: 8. The CDR3 has 16 residues. Looked up from germline, CDR1 is ENHRY and CDR2 is SYGVKD. TCRdb's copy holds only in-frame clones and misses some; the assay was immunoSEQ multiplex PCR. The sample consists of about 160,000 clones, about 90% of them appearing once. The V gene is TRBV10-3, the J gene TRBJ1-3; 9 bases match TRBD1. Sequencing was performed on peripheral blood, taken on day 0 of AZD1222 vaccination. This clonotype originated in an adult in good health. The CDR3 DNA reads as TGTGCCATCAGTGAGTCTCAAACAGGGGGCTTGGACACCATATATTTT. Its protein is CAISESQTGGLDTIYF.